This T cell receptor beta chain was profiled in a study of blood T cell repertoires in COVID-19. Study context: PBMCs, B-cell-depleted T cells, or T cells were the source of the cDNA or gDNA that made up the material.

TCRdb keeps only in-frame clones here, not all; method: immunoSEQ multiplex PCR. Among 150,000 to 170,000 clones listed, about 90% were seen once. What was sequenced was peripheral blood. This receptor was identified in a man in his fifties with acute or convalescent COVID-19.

CDR3 amino acids: CASNLQGAIQPQHF. CDR3 DNA sequence: TGTGCCAGCAATCTACAGGGGGCTATTCAGCCCCAGCATTTT. The chain couples TRBV2 to TRBJ1-5, with 9 positions matching TRBD1. Germline CDR1 reads SNHLY; CDR2 reads FYNNEI. The CDR3 has 14 amino acids. Trimming cost V 7 bases and J 6 bases; bases outside gene matches: 7.